The TCR beta chain described here comes from a study of beta chain features in type 1 diabetes (dated by TCRdb to 2017 to 2018). A note on the overall study: Mean age, gender distribution, total cell number and subset yield did not differ between patients and healthy donors. Whereas all 28 donors provided naive and central memory subsets, regulatory and stem cell-like memory subsets were isolated from just 8 patients and about 8 healthy donors. A total of roughly 99,000,000 sorted cells were examined across all samples, and the number of cells per subset was strongly correlated with RNA yield. The study compared the TCRB repertoires of sorted circulating CD4+ T cell subsets in recently diagnosed type 1 diabetes patients with those in matched healthy donors. Results and caveats for the whole study, not just this receptor: At VDJ recombination sites, patients with type 1 diabetes made fewer insertions and deleted more nucleotides, a pattern implying thymic rearrangement abnormalities. Because cDNA rather than genomic DNA was sequenced, highly expressing activated cells could have been over-represented, although no difference in activation and CD3 levels was found between groups. Because small numbers of individuals were included in the HLA sub-analyses, any influence of HLA type on TCRB rearrangement was left unresolved. The naive, central memory and regulatory TCRB repertoires appeared to resemble one another more closely among patients than among healthy donors. Type 1 diabetes patients showed a moderate but significant shortening of TCRB CDR3 length in all four CD4+ subsets. PCR might favor shorter templates, but patient and control samples were amplified and corrected together, so any skew would affect both groups equally.

V lost 3 bases and J lost 9 bases, and the count of bases not matched to a germline gene is 15. From the cysteine through the phenylalanine, the CDR3 covers 16 amino acids. The CDR3 DNA has 48 bases and is translated from base 1. From a lookup of the germline V gene, CDR1 and CDR2 are SQVTM and ANQGSEA. A note on this clone: Its antigen target is currently unknown. Nothing much larger sits one base from this clone, and base qualities are not available.

The entire isolated RNA was reverse transcribed using the High Capacity cDNA Reverse Transcription Kit, and thus expressed TCRB transcripts were sequenced. Stem cell-like memory T cell samples underwent survey-depth immunoSEQ sequencing, averaging roughly 1 million total reads per sample. After sorted cells were lysed in RLT buffer, RNA was extracted with DNase-treated RNeasy Micro or Mini kits, with the choice depending on cell number. To prevent cross-contamination, every cell subset was processed on its own, while patient and healthy donor samples were processed together. The immunoSEQ multiplex PCR was used to amplify TCRB sequences from cDNA, generating 87-bp fragments that spanned the CDR3 region. Sequencing of the amplicons was performed on the Illumina HiSeq platform. Per the original workflow: Synthetic template baselines were used to correct PCR bias computationally, reads within Hamming distance 2 were collapsed, and singletons that could not be merged were discarded. Reads were aligned to IMGT to assign V, D and J genes, CDR3 length, and insertions or deletions at six rearrangement sites. Within each subset, clonotype counts were normalized to sorted cell number, and only after that were true diversity and Gini coefficients computed with the tcR R package. The overlap coefficient, calculated on TCRB nucleotide sequences, was used to measure repertoire sharing. TCRdb retrieved this table from immuneACCESS and kept in-frame rearrangements only. Not all clones are present; in checked studies, unresolved V genes account for under half, and no reason is known for the remainder. D and trimming come from the DNA, and the V and J calls and clone size come from that table. The sample table contains tens of thousands of clones; only one count was recorded for 30% to 35% of them. The ten largest clones capture about 0.48% of the sample.

From each donor, a single peripheral blood sample of about 100 mL on average was drawn into heparinised tubes. A BD FACSAria II was used to sort naive, central memory, regulatory and stem cell-like memory CD4+ T cells with a panel that included CD45RO, CCR7, CD25, CD127, CD95 and CD27. Every sorted population had a purity above 95%. PBMCs were isolated right away by Lymphoprep density gradient centrifugation and were stained directly, without culture. So that batch effects would be minimized, each experiment stained and sorted samples in pairs, pairing one healthy donor with one patient. This clonotype was sampled from a woman aged 18-30 years in good health. In this chain, TRBV29-1 is recombined with TRBJ2-1; a stretch of 9 junction bases matches TRBD1. Sequencing was performed on stem cell memory CD4+ T cells from blood. What this sample's cell subset or site label stands for: stem cell-like memory CD4+ T cells. At the DNA level, the sequence is TGCAGCGTTGACAAGGGACAGGGACTCTATTACGGTGAGCAGTTCTTC. Its protein is CSVDKGQGLYYGEQFF.